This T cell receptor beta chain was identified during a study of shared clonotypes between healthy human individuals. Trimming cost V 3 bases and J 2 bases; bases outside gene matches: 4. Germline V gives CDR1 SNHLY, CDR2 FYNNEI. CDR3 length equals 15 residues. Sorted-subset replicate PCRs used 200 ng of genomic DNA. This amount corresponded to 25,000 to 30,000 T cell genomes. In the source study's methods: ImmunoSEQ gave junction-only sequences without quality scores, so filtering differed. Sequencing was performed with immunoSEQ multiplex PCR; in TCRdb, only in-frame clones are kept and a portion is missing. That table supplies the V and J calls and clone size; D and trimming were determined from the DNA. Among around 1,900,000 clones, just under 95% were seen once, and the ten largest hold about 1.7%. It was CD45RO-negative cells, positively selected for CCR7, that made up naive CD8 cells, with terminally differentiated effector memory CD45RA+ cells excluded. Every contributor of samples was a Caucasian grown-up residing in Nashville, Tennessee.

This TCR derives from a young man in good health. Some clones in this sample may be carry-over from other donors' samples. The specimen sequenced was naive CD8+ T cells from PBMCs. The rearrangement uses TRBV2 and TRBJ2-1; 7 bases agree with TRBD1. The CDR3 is CASSDRQGAYNEQFF. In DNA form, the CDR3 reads TGTGCCAGCAGTGACCGGCAGGGGGCCTACAATGAGCAGTTCTTC. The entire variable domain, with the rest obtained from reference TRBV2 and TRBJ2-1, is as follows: EPEVTQTPSHQVTQMGQEVILRCVPISNHLYFYWYRQILGQKVEFLVSFYNNEISEKSEIFDDQFSVERPDGSNFTLKIRSTKLEDSAMYFCASSDRQGAYNEQFFGPGTRLTVL.